This TCR beta chain was found in a study of T cell responses to AZD1222 COVID-19 vaccine. Overall study results and limits: An increase in Spike-specific TCR breadth and depth was observed after two AZD1222 doses.

Worth noting for this clone: Its target is not known.

CDR1 is MDHEN and CDR2 is SYDVKM in the germline V gene. The CDR3 runs to 14 residues. Unmatched junction bases numbered 15, after V lost 7 bases and J lost 9 bases. Here immunoSEQ multiplex PCR was the method, and the copy in TCRdb shows in-frame clones only, minus some. This table holds 200,000 to 300,000 clones, approximately 93% found once. This receptor was identified in an adult in good health. The rearrangement uses TRBV28 and TRBJ2-7; 7 positions agree with TRBD2. Sequenced material: peripheral blood, taken on day 0 of AZD1222 vaccination. CDR3 nucleotides: TGTGCCAGCACATTCGTAGCGGGCACGTCGGGGCAGTACTTC. Translating gives CASTFVAGTSGQYF.